These 21 T cell receptor beta chains were sequenced from one sample in a study of T-cell memory formation after mild COVID-19. TCRdb ran MiXCR on the 5' RACE reads and lists one entry per CDR3 protein. The sample contains roughly 250,000 distinct CDR3 sequences, about a sixth of which appear only once. Sequencing input: PBMCs or a T cell subset sorted from them (not recorded which). The origin of the receptors is a man younger than 30 who had mild COVID-19 (a few samples of this study predate the infection). Cell type and time point are not known.

This clonotype was picked up a small number of times. V is TRBV6-2 or TRBV6-3 and J is TRBJ2-2, with D unresolved. This CDR3 is built from 13 residues. V gave up 6 bases and J gave up 4 bases, with 9 bases separating them. Germline V CDR1 and CDR2: MNHEY, SVGEGT. The CDR3 sequence: CASSQTPTGELFF. CDR3 coding DNA: TGTGCCAGCAGCCAGACACCCACCGGGGAGCTGTTTTTT.

This clonotype has just a few counts. The chain joins TRBV6-1 to TRBJ2-7; D uncertain. The CDR3 extends over 14 amino acids. V lost 2 bases, J lost 3 bases, and 11 bases lay in between. Germline CDR1 and CDR2: MNHNS and SASEGT. As DNA, the CDR3 is TGTGCCAGCAGTGAAAATTTGGCAATCTACGAGCAGTACTTC. Its protein is CASSENLAIYEQYF.

The V and J genes are TRBV21-1 and TRBJ1-2; the table calls TRBD1, which could not be checked here. TRBV21-1 is labeled a pseudogene. The CDR3 has 13 amino acids. The CDR3 coding sequence is TGTGCCAGCAGCGAGGGACATAACTATGGCTACACCTTC. Its translation: CASSEGHNYGYTF.

The V call is TRBV5-5, the J call TRBJ1-1; D remains ambiguous. The V end was cut by 4 bases, the J end by 1 base, with 8 bases between. The germline V gene has CDR1 SGHKS and CDR2 YYEKEE (reference sequence). The CDR3 has 13 residues. CDR3 amino acids: CASSQASNTEAFF. The CDR3 nucleotides read TGTGCCAGCAGCCAGGCCTCGAACACTGAAGCTTTCTTT.

A few counts support this clonotype. The chain joins TRBV28 to TRBJ2-2; D gene uncertain. The CDR3 totals 13 residues. Germline loops: CDR1 MDHEN, CDR2 SYDVKM. The V end was cut by 2 bases, the J end by 5 bases, with 6 bases between. CDR3 nucleotide sequence: TGTGCCAGCAGTTTACTGAGGACCGGGGAGCTGTTTTTT. Translated, it gives CASSLLRTGELFF.

The table lists this clonotype with many counts. The chain couples TRBV12-3 or TRBV12-4 to TRBJ2-2; D might be TRBD2 (5 bases). V was clipped by 2 bases and J by 5 bases, with 6 bases between them. CDR3 length: 13 residues. The CDR3 sequence: CASSLRETGELFF. The CDR3 nucleotides are TGTGCCAGCAGTTTAAGGGAGACCGGGGAGCTGTTTTTT.

In its sample, this clonotype was seen a few times. The chain employs TRBV6-1 and TRBJ1-1; 10 bases are a match to TRBD1. Per germline, CDR1 MNHNS and CDR2 SASEGT. J lost 4 bases, V lost 10 bases, and 15 bases had no gene match. The CDR3 has 16 amino acids. CDR3 nucleotide sequence: TGTGCCACCCAGGGGGGGACAGGGGCATCTGGCACTGAAGCTTTCTTT. This codes for CATQGGTGASGTEAFF.

The chain links TRBV7-2 to TRBJ1-2; D is ambiguous. Trimming removed 5 bases at V and 4 bases at J, with 17 bases between. Germline loops: CDR1 SGHTA, CDR2 FQGNSA. The CDR3 is 15 amino acids. This CDR3 reads CASSPRRGSVYGYTF. The CDR3 DNA is TGTGCCAGCAGCCCACGACGAGGCAGCGTCTATGGCTACACCTTC.

In its sample, this clonotype was seen a few times. The chain uses TRBV28 and TRBJ2-3; 16 nucleotides agree with TRBD2. Germline CDR1 and CDR2: MDHEN and SYDVKM. The CDR3 spans 17 residues. Germline trimming cut 4 bases from V and 2 bases from J; bases unmatched to any gene: 3. CDR3 sequence: CASSWGLAGGPTDTQYF. In DNA form, the CDR3 reads TGTGCCAGCAGTTGGGGACTAGCGGGGGGGCCCACAGATACGCAGTATTTT.

The V and J genes are TRBV7-2 and TRBJ2-3; 8 nucleotides line up with TRBD2. CDR1 is SGHTA, CDR2 FQGNSA, per germline. The trim removed 3 bases at V and 4 bases at J, leaving 12 bases unmatched. This CDR3 region has 17 residues. The CDR3 DNA sequence: TGTGCCAGCAGCTTTACCGTAGCGGGGCCTAAATCAGATACGCAGTATTTT. Translated: CASSFTVAGPKSDTQYF.

The sample holds a few counts of this clonotype. V gene TRBV7-2 combines with J gene TRBJ2-5; a weak D match, TRBD2 (7 bases). With 4 bases removed from V and 5 bases from J, the gap between germline ends came to 17 bases. This CDR3 has 15 amino acids. CDR1 and CDR2 (germline): SGHTA, FQGNSA. CDR3 coding DNA: TGTGCCAGCAGCTCCCGAGGGGGGGGGTGGGAGACCCAGTACTTC. It translates to CASSSRGGGWETQYF. The variable domain in full, with the rest retrieved from reference TRBV7-2 and TRBJ2-5, is GAGVSQSPSNKVTEKGKDVELRCDPISGHTALYWYRQSLGQGLEFLIYFQGNSAPDKSGLPSDRFSAERTGGSVSTLTIQRTQQEDSAVYLCASSSRGGGWETQYFGPGTRLLVL.

The gene calls are TRBV7-2 and TRBJ2-1, with TRBD2 matching over 7 bases. The CDR3 covers 14 residues. Germline assignment: CDR1 SGHTA and CDR2 FQGNSA. Trimming took 5 bases from V and 6 from J; bases not matched to a gene: 7. The CDR3 loop is CASSPWTRTNEQFF. The CDR3 DNA reads as TGTGCCAGCAGCCCCTGGACTAGAACCAATGAGCAGTTCTTC.

The chain links TRBV18 to TRBJ2-1, with D perhaps given as TRBD1 or TRBD2 (5 bases each). CDR3 length: 18 residues. CDR1 is KGHSH and CDR2 is LQKENI in the germline V gene. The ends were cut back, 2 bases at V and 4 bases at J, with 21 bases in the middle. CDR3 DNA: TGTGCCAGCTCACCAAGGCCCGGCACGAGGGGCCCTTACAATGAGCAGTTCTTC. It translates to CASSPRPGTRGPYNEQFF. Filled out from reference TRBV18 and TRBJ2-1, the complete variable domain reads NAGVMQNPRHLVRRRGQEARLRCSPMKGHSHVYWYRQLPEEGLKFMVYLQKENIIDESGMPKERFSAEFPKEGPSILRIQQVVRGDSAAYFCASSPRPGTRGPYNEQFFGPGTRLTVL.

The gene calls are TRBV29-1 and TRBJ2-7, with a weak D call TRBD1 (6 bases). Germline lookup yields CDR1 SQVTM and CDR2 ANQGSEA. CDR3 size: 13 residues. Trimming removed 4 bases at V and 3 bases at J, with 13 bases between. Here the CDR3 reads CSVVGQLSYEQYF. In DNA, the CDR3 is TGCAGCGTTGTCGGACAGTTGAGCTACGAGCAGTACTTC.

This clonotype was seen more than once but under ten times. This chain connects TRBV15 to TRBJ2-7; 11 bases are a match to TRBD1. CDR3 length: 14 residues. CDR1 and CDR2 from the germline V gene are LNHNV and YYDKDF (reference sequence). The V and J ends lost 5 bases and 3 bases, in that order; junction bases with no gene match: 3. The CDR3 nucleotides are TGTGCCACCAGCCAGGACAGGGGGCGCTACGAGCAGTACTTC. Translating gives CATSQDRGRYEQYF.

This clonotype was picked up a small number of times. V is TRBV6-2 or TRBV6-3 and J is TRBJ2-3, with 7 bases matching TRBD2. Germline CDR1 reads MNHEY; CDR2 reads SVGEGT. The V gene end was trimmed by 6 bases and the J gene end by 6 bases; junction bases not matched to a gene: 27. The CDR3 totals 20 residues. Written as DNA, the CDR3 is TGTGCCAGCAGCCTCTGGGGGGAGGGAGGAAGTAGAGGCCAATTGGATACGCAGTATTTT. This encodes CASSLWGEGGSRGQLDTQYF.

This clonotype was seen only a few times. V gene TRBV11-2 combines with J gene TRBJ2-7; TRBD2 might be the D (6 bases). V lost 5 bases and J lost 7, with 18 bases in between. Germline loops: CDR1 SGHAT, CDR2 FQNNGV. The CDR3 contains 14 residues. The CDR3 DNA reads as TGTGCCAGCAGCCCAAGGGTCGGGGGATTGGAGCAGTACTTC. It yields the protein CASSPRVGGLEQYF.

The chain recombines TRBV7-3 with TRBJ2-2; maybe TRBD2 (5 bases). CDR3 length: 16 amino acids. CDR1 is SGHTA and CDR2 is FQGTGA in the germline V gene. Trimming left V 1 base short and J 0 bases short, with 9 bases between. Written as DNA, the CDR3 is TGTGCCAGCAGCTTAATCGGCGGGTCGAACACCGGGGAGCTGTTTTTT. This encodes CASSLIGGSNTGELFF.

The V and J genes are TRBV27 and TRBJ2-3, with TRBD2 identical over 11 bases. There are 16 residues in the CDR3. In germline, CDR1 is MNHEY, CDR2 SMNVEV (reference sequence). Trimming removed 6 bases from V and 4 bases from J; junction bases left unmatched: 9. CDR3 loop: CASSRSSGGVSDTQYF. Written as DNA, the CDR3 is TGTGCCAGCAGCCGGAGTAGCGGGGGGGTTTCAGATACGCAGTATTTT.

The chain joins TRBV10-3 to TRBJ2-3; TRBD2 agrees at 10 bases. CDR1 and CDR2 (germline): ENHRY, SYGVKD. V shed 2 bases, J shed 14 bases, and the junction held 13 bases outside the gene matches. The CDR3 consists of 15 residues. CDR3 residues: CAISEASGGTSFPYF. The CDR3 nucleotides read TGTGCCATCAGTGAGGCTAGCGGGGGCACTAGTTTTCCGTATTTT.

V is TRBV6-5 and J is TRBJ2-3; 11 nucleotides match TRBD2. CDR3 length equals 15 residues. Germline V CDR1 and CDR2: MNHEY, SVGAGI. The V segment lost 6 bases and the J segment 2 bases; nucleotides outside the gene matches: 4. As DNA, the CDR3 is TGTGCCAGCAGCCTACTAGCGGGGGACACAGATACGCAGTATTTT. It codes for CASSLLAGDTDTQYF.